The clone carrying this TCR beta chain is termed medium-sized. No antigen is known for it. These data come from a study of T cell repertoires in cytomegalovirus infection. General observations from the study: Cumulative public TCR beta family frequency identified CMV carriers with the relevant HLA.

The V and J ends lost 0 bases and 5 bases respectively, with 7 bases between them. The CDR3 is 14 amino acids. Germline V gene data show CDR1 as LNHDA and CDR2 as SQIVND (reference sequence). TCRdb passed the reads through MiXCR, listing each CDR3 protein once. The sample yields approximately 89,000 distinct CDR3 sequences, more than 20% seen once. The receptor was derived from a human donor in good health (CMV status not recorded). Some clones in this sample may be carry-over from other donors' samples. Material: CD8+ T cells from cultured PBMCs, obtained from culture after CMV antigen stimulation. The chain has TRBV19 and TRBJ1-4; D remains unclear. The CDR3 DNA reads as TGTGCCAGTAGTATAGATCAACTAAATGAAAAACTGTTTTTT. Translation gives CASSIDQLNEKLFF.